The entry that follows covers one T cell receptor (beta chain) sequence. Its antigen is unknown. The record originates from a study of cytotoxic CD8 clonotypes in ibrutinib-treated CLL. Study summary: Across the patients, roughly 10 were relapsed/refractory, some 14 treatment-naive and 17 to 18 IGHV unmutated. The samples contained 255,043 productive templates on average. They also contained an average of about 91,000 productive rearrangements. Study findings and constraints: The clonality rise at ibrutinib response reflected private clonotype expansion.

Clones were read by immunoSEQ multiplex PCR, and TCRdb kept only the in-frame ones, dropping some. Here the sample spans more than 110,000 clones, roughly 76% being singletons. This clonotype originated in a human donor with chronic lymphocytic leukemia. The specimen comprised PBMCs, sampled after 24 months of ibrutinib treatment.

The chain's CDR3 is CASQLFGILGETQYF. The CDR3 region has the DNA TGTGCCAGCCAGCTCTTCGGAATACTGGGGGAGACCCAGTACTTC. The chain couples TRBV7-3 to TRBJ2-5; no clear D. Germline V gene data show CDR1 as SGHTA and CDR2 as FQGTGA. This CDR3 spans 15 amino acids. The V end was cut by 8 bases, the J end by 5 bases, with 21 bases between.